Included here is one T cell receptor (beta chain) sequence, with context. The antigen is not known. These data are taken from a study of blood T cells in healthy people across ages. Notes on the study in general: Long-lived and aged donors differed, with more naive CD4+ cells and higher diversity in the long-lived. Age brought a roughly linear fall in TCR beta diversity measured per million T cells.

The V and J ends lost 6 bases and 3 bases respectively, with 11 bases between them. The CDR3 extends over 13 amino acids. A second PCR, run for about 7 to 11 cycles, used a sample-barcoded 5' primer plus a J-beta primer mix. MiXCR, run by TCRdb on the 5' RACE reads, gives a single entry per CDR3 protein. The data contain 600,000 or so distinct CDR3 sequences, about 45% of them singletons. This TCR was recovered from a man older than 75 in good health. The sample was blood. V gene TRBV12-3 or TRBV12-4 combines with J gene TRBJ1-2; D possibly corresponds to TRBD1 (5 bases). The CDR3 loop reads CASSLDRHYGYTF. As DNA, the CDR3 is TGTGCCAGCAGCCTAGACAGACACTATGGCTACACCTTC.